The source of this T cell receptor (beta chain) is a study of blood T cell repertoires in COVID-19. Study context: The United States, Italy and Spain provided the acute and convalescent COVID-19 samples.

Generated by immunoSEQ multiplex PCR, the TCRdb table keeps only in-frame clones and is missing some. This table has over 35,000 clones, around nine tenths appearing once. The CDR3 runs 15 residues. V lost 3 bases to trimming and J lost 3 bases; unmatched junction nucleotides: 3. Germline V gene sequence: CDR1 MNHNS, CDR2 SASEGT. Sequencing was done on a sample of peripheral blood. The gene calls are TRBV6-1 and TRBJ2-7, with TRBD2 identical over 12 bases. The receptor was derived from a middle-aged man with COVID-19, enrolled during active disease. The CDR3 loop reads CASSEPTSGGYEQYF. In nucleotides, the CDR3 is TGTGCCAGCAGTGAGCCGACTAGCGGGGGCTACGAGCAGTACTTC.